This TCR beta chain was recovered during a study of blood T cell repertoires in COVID-19. Study as a whole: PBMCs, B-cell-depleted T cells, or T cells provided the cDNA or gDNA that made up the material.

Germline lookup yields CDR1 SGHDT and CDR2 YYEEEE. Losses at the gene ends were 1 base for V and 4 bases for J; bases not matched to a gene: 7. The CDR3 has 18 residues. Method: immunoSEQ multiplex PCR; TCRdb's copy keeps in-frame clones and lacks some. Of about 260,000 clones listed, 80% to 90% were seen once; the top ten hold just over 0.85%. All enrollees were roughly 18 to 90 years old and from roughly 26 US areas. In assigning cohorts, the study relied on participant-reported clinical history. Exposed participants encountered a COVID-19 case during the 2 weeks preceding study entry. With regard to this clone: Other nucleotide sequences from this sample produce the same CDR3.

Sequences were obtained from PBMCs or T cells enriched from blood (not recorded which). The sequence was obtained from a man aged 50 to 59 who had been exposed to COVID-19. This chain uses TRBV5-6 with TRBJ2-6, with 11 nucleotides matching TRBD1. The CDR3 DNA follows: TGTGCCAGCAGCTTGTGGGGGACAGGGGGTGCCGGGGCCAACGTCCTGACTTTC. This sequence encodes CASSLWGTGGAGANVLTF.